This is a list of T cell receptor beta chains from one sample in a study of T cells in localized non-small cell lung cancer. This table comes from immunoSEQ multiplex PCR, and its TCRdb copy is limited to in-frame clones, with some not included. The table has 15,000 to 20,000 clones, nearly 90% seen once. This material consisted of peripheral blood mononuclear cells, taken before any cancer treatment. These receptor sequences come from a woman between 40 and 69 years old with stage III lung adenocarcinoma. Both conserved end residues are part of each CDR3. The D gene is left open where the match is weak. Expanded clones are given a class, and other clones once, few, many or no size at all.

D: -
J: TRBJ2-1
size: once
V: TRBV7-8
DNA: TGTGCCAGCAGCTTACTTGGGGGCGACCCCTATTTGCAGTTCTTC
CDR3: CASSLLGGDPYLQFF

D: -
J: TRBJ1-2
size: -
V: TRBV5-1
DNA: TGCGCCAGCAGCTTGGATTGGGGGAAAGGCTATGGCTACACCTTC
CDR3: CASSLDWGKGYGYTF

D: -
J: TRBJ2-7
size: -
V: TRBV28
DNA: TGTGCCAGCAGTACCTACAGGGTCGAGCAGTACTTC
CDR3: CASSTYRVEQYF

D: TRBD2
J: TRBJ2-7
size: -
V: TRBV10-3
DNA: TGTGCCATCAGTGAGTTGGGGACTAGCGGGAGGGCCATATCCTACGAGCAGTACTTC
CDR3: CAISELGTSGRAISYEQYF

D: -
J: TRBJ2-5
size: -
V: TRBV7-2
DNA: TGTGCCAGCAGCTTGGGACTCCCGTTCGGGACCCAGTACTTC
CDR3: CASSLGLPFGTQYF

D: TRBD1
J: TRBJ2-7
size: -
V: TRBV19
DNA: TGTGCCAGTAGTATTCTGGGGACAGGCTCCTACGAGCAGTACTTC
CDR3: CASSILGTGSYEQYF

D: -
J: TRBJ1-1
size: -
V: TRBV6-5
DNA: TGTGCCAGCAGTACTCAGCGGGGGTATTGGACTGAAGCTTTCTTT
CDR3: CASSTQRGYWTEAFF

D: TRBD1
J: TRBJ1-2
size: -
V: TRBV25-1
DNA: TGTGCCAGCAGGATGACAGGGGGCCGGGCTGGCTACACCTTC
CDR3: CASRMTGGRAGYTF

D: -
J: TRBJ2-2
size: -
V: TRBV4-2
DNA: TGTGCCAGCAGCCAAGATTTTCCGGCAAGCGGGTGGACCGGGGAGCTGTTTTTT
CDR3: CASSQDFPASGWTGELFF

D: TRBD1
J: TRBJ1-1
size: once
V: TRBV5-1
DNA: TGCGCCAGCAAGACAGGGGCCATGAACACTGAAGCTTTCTTT
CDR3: CASKTGAMNTEAFF

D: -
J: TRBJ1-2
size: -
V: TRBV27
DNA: TGTGCCAGCAGATTGGGACGGAGCTATGGCTACACCTTC
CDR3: CASRLGRSYGYTF

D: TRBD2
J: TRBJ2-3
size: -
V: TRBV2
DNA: TGTGCCAGCAGTTACCCGGGACTAGCGGACACAGATACGCAGTATTTT
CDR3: CASSYPGLADTDTQYF

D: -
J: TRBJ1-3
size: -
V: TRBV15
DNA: TGTGCCACCAGCCCTCTCGACGGGGCTGGAAACACCATATATTTT
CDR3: CATSPLDGAGNTIYF

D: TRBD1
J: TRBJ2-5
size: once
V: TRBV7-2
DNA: TGTGCCAGCAGCTCCGGGTTGGACAGGGGGTCAGAGACCCAGTACTTC
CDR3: CASSSGLDRGSETQYF

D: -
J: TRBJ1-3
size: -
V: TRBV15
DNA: TGTGCCACCAGCAGAGAGGACACCAGAACCGGAAACACCATATATTTT
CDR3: CATSREDTRTGNTIYF

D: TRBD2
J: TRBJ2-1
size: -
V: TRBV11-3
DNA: TGTGCCAGCAGCCCTACTAGCGGGGACTACAATGAGCAGTTCTTC
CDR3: CASSPTSGDYNEQFF

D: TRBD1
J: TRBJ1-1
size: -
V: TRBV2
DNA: TGTGCCAGCAGTGGACAGGGTATCATTTATGAAGCTTTCTTT
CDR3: CASSGQGIIYEAFF

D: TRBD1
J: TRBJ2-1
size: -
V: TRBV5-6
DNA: TGTGCCAGCAGCTTCCGACAGGGGTCGAATGAGCAGTTCTTC
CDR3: CASSFRQGSNEQFF

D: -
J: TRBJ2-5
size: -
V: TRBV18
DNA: TGTGCCAGCGCCCAGGGAAACCAAGAGACCCAGTACTTC
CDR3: CASAQGNQETQYF

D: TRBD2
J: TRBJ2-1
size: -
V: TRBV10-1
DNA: TGCGCCAGCAGTGAGTCGCCTGGACTAGCGGGAAAGAGGAATGAGCAGTTCTTC
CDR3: CASSESPGLAGKRNEQFF

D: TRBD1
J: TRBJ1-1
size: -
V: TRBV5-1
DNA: TGCGCCAGCAGCTTGGGGACAGGGGCGAACACTGAAGCTTTCTTT
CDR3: CASSLGTGANTEAFF

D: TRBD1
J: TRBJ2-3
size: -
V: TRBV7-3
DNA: TGTGCCAGCAGCCAGGACAGGGAAGATACGCAGTATTTT
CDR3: CASSQDREDTQYF

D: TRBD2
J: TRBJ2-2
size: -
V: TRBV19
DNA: TGTGCCAGTAGTTTAGCGGGAACGGGCACCGGGGAGCTGTTTTTT
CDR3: CASSLAGTGTGELFF

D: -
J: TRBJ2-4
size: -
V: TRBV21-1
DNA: TGTGCCAGCAGCAAACGAGACCGGATAAAGGCATCGGACATTCAGTACTTC
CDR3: CASSKRDRIKASDIQYF

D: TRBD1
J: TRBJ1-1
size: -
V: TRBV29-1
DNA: TGCAGCGTTAAACCCCGGGACAGGGTTACTGAAGCTTTCTTT
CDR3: CSVKPRDRVTEAFF

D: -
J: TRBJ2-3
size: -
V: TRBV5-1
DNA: TGCGCCAGCAATAAGAACGGGATTGGCGATACGCAGTATTTT
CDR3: CASNKNGIGDTQYF

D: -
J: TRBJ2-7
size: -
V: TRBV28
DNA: TGTAGGGTTTCGGGGGGCGAGCACGAGCAGTACTTC
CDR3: CRVSGGEHEQYF

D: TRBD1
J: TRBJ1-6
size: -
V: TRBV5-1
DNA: TGCGCCAGCAGCTTGTTCCCGGGACAGAATTCACCCCTCCACTTT
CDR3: CASSLFPGQNSPLHF

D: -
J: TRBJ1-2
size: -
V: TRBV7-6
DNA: TGTGCCAGCAGCTTGGACAGATTTGATGGCTACACCTTC
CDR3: CASSLDRFDGYTF

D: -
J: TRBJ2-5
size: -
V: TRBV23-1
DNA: TGCGCCAGCAGTCACGGCGGAGAGACCCAGTACTTC
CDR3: CASSHGGETQYF

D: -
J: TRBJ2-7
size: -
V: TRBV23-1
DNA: TGCGCCAGCAGCCAGAGATTGTATGAGCAGTACTTC
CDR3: CASSQRLYEQYF

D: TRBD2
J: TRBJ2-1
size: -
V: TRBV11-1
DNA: TGTGCCAGCAGCTTCAAGCGGGGGGGCCAGTTCTTC
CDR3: CASSFKRGGQFF

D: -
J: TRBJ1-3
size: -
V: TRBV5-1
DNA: TGCGCCAGCAGCTTGGTACTAGGGCCAGGGCAAATTGGAAACACCATATATTTT
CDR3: CASSLVLGPGQIGNTIYF

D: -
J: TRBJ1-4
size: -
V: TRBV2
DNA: TGTGCCAGCGGGGTTGTAGGGAATGAAAAACTGTTTTTT
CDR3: CASGVVGNEKLFF

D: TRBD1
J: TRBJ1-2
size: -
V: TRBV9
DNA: TGTGCCAGCAGCGTAGACGACCTGACAGGGGAGAGCTATGGCTACACCTTC
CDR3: CASSVDDLTGESYGYTF

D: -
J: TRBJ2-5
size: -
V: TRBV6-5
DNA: TGTGCCAGCAGTTACAGAGGGACCGAGACCCAGTACTTC
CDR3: CASSYRGTETQYF

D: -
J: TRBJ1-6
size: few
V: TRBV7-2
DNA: TGTGCCAGCAGCTCTCCGAGTAGCTCCTATAATTCACCCCTCCACTTT
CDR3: CASSSPSSSYNSPLHF

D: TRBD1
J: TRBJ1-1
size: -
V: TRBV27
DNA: TGTGCCAGCAGACCATTCGGACAGGGGAACACTGAAGCTTTCTTT
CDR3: CASRPFGQGNTEAFF

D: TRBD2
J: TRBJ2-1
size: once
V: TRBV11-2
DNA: TGTGCCAGCAGCTCATGGGGACTAGCGGAGAGAAATGAGCAGTTCTTC
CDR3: CASSSWGLAERNEQFF

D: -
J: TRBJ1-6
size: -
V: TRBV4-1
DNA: TGCGCCAGCAGCCGAAGGACGGGTTATAATTCACCCCTCCACTTT
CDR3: CASSRRTGYNSPLHF

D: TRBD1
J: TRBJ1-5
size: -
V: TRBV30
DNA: TGTGCCTGGAGTGTTCTAGGGACAGGGGGCGTGGGTCAGCCCCAGCATTTT
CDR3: CAWSVLGTGGVGQPQHF

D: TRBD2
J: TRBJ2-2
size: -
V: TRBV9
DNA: TGTGCCAGCAGCGTAGCGGCTCTAGCGGTGAACACCGGGGAGCTGTTTTTT
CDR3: CASSVAALAVNTGELFF

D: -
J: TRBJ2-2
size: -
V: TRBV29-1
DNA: TGCAGCGCTATAAACGCGAACACCGGGGAGCTGTTTTTT
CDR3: CSAINANTGELFF

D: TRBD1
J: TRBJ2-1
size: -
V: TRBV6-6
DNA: TGTGCCAGCAGAGACGTCACGGGACAGGGGGGCAATGAGCAGTTCTTC
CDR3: CASRDVTGQGGNEQFF

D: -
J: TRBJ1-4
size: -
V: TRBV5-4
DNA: TGTGCCAGCAGCTTTAACGGTAATGAAAAACTGTTTTTT
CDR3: CASSFNGNEKLFF

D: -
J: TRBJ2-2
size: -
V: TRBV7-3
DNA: TGTGCCAGCAGCTTGCTAAACACCGGGGAGCTGTTTTTT
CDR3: CASSLLNTGELFF

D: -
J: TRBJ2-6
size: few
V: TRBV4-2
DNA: TGTGCCAGCAGCCGCCATGGGACTCCCAATTCTGGGGCCAACGTCCTGACTTTC
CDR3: CASSRHGTPNSGANVLTF

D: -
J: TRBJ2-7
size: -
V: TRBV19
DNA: TGTGCCAGTAGTCCACAGGGACCTTCCTACGAGCAGTACTTC
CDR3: CASSPQGPSYEQYF

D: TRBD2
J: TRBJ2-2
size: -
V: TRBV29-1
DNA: TGCAGCGTTGAAGGCGGGGGGCGAACCGGGGAGCTGTTTTTT
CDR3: CSVEGGGRTGELFF

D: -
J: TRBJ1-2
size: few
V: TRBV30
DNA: TGTGCCTGGAGTGTTCGGGTCCAGAAGGGCTACACCTTC
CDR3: CAWSVRVQKGYTF

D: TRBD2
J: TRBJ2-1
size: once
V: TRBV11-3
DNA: TGTGCCAGCAGCTTCCAGACTAGCCTTAACAATGAGCAGTTCTTC
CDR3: CASSFQTSLNNEQFF

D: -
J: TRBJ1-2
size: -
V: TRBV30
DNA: TGTGCCTGGAGACCCGGGACACTTGGCTACACCTTC
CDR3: CAWRPGTLGYTF

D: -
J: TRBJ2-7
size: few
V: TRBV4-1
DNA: TGCGCCAGCAGCCAAGGGTTCTGGGATTCCTACGAGCAGTACTTC
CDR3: CASSQGFWDSYEQYF

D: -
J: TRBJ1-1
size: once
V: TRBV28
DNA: TGTGCCAGCAGTGGGATGGAGGGCCTGACAGGTGAAGCTTTCTTT
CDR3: CASSGMEGLTGEAFF

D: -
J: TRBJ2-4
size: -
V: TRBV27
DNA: TGTGCCAGCAGTTTCGGTGGCAAAAACATTCAGTACTTC
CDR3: CASSFGGKNIQYF

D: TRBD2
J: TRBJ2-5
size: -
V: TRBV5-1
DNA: TGCGCCAGCAGCTTGGACGGGAGGGGGACCCAGTACTTC
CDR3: CASSLDGRGTQYF

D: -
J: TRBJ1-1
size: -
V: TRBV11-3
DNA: TGTGCCAGCAGCTTAGTCCGGGGTGAAGCTTTCTTT
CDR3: CASSLVRGEAFF

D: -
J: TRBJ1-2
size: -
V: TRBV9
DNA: TGTGCCAGCAGCCGGGACACTTACTATGGCTACACCTTC
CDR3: CASSRDTYYGYTF